This passage covers 9 T cell receptor beta chains from one sample sequenced in a study of CD8 T cells in ankylosing spondylitis. TCRdb called the 5' RACE reads again in MiXCR, with one record for every CDR3 protein. Of approximately 180,000 distinct CDR3 sequences in the sample, 15% to 20% were seen once. Source material: blood, either unsorted or a sorted T cell fraction (not recorded which). These receptor sequences come from a male donor aged 5-30 years with ankylosing spondylitis or in good health (not recorded which).

Ten or more counts support this clonotype. The rearrangement joins TRBV4-3 to TRBJ2-3; unclear D gene. Per the germline V gene, CDR1 is LGHNA and CDR2 is YSLEER. The CDR3 sequence is 17 residues long. Trimming removed 0 bases from V and 3 bases from J, with 16 bases in between. In DNA, the CDR3 is TGCGCCAGCAGCCAAGATCATCGCCTAGAAGGGACAGATACGCAGTATTTT. Its translation is CASSQDHRLEGTDTQYF.

This clonotype has ten or more counts. The rearrangement uses TRBV7-8 and TRBJ2-7; the match to TRBD2 covers 12 bases. This CDR3 is built from 15 residues. V trimming: 5 bases; J trimming: 3 bases; junction bases outside the gene matches: 5. The germline gives CDR1 SGHVS, CDR2 FQNEAQ. In DNA, the CDR3 is TGTGCCAGCAGCCGCGGACTAGCGGGAATCTACGAGCAGTACTTC. Residues: CASSRGLAGIYEQYF.

This clonotype has a count of ten or more. The chain is built from TRBV3-1 and TRBJ2-1, with 9 bases that match TRBD2. Per the germline V gene, CDR1 is LGHDT and CDR2 is YNNKEL (reference sequence). The CDR3 runs 15 residues. Trimming removed 4 bases from V and 7 bases from J; junction bases left unmatched: 8. The CDR3 DNA is TGTGCCAGCAGCCCCGGGACTAGCTCGCTGAATGAGCAGTTCTTC. Amino acid sequence: CASSPGTSSLNEQFF.

The rearrangement joins TRBV29-1 to TRBJ2-3; no firm D call. Looked up from germline, CDR1 is SQVTM and CDR2 is ANQGSEA. The CDR3 loop spans 11 amino acids. Between the trimmed V and J ends, which lost 4 bases and 4 bases, there was a span of 6 bases. CDR3 DNA: TGCAGCGTTGGGTCCTCAGATACGCAGTATTTT. It specifies CSVGSSDTQYF.

This clonotype was observed once. This chain uses TRBV9 with TRBJ2-1, with D unresolved. CDR1 is SGDLS, CDR2 YYNGEE, per germline. Trimming pared 0 bases from V and 3 bases from J, leaving 4 bases between. There are 13 residues in the CDR3. The chain's CDR3 is CASSVGNYNEQFF. The CDR3 DNA sequence: TGTGCCAGCAGCGTAGGGAACTACAATGAGCAGTTCTTC.

This clonotype was observed many times. J is TRBJ2-1 and V is TRBV5-1, with unresolved D. This CDR3 has 14 residues. V gave up 0 bases and J gave up 3 bases, with 7 bases separating them. Per the germline V gene, CDR1 is SGHRS and CDR2 is YFSETQ. CDR3 amino acids: CASSLGQDYNEQFF. CDR3 bases: TGCGCCAGCAGCTTGGGGCAGGACTACAATGAGCAGTTCTTC.

This clonotype has only one observation. This chain joins TRBV30 and TRBJ1-1; possible D gene TRBD1, 5 bases. V was clipped by 5 bases and J by 4 bases, with 5 bases between them. CDR3 length: 10 amino acids. In germline, CDR1 is GTSNPN, CDR2 SVGIG (reference sequence). The CDR3 bases are TGTGCCTGGGGGGGCACTGAAGCTTTCTTT. It translates to CAWGGTEAFF.

There are many counts of this clonotype. This rearrangement joins TRBV5-1 to TRBJ2-2, with 8 bases lining up with TRBD1. The CDR3 consists of 15 residues. Per the germline V gene, CDR1 is SGHRS and CDR2 is YFSETQ. Germline trimming cut 3 bases from V and 5 bases from J; bases unmatched to any gene: 6. In DNA, the CDR3 is TGCGCCAGCAGCTACGGACAGGGAGGAACCGGGGAGCTGTTTTTT. Translation: CASSYGQGGTGELFF. Variable domain in full (rest from reference TRBV5-1 and TRBJ2-2): KAGVTQTPRYLIKTRGQQVTLSCSPISGHRSVSWYQQTPGQGLQFLFEYFSETQRNKGNFPGRFSGRQFSNSRSEMNVSTLELGDSALYLCASSYGQGGTGELFFGEGSRLTVL.

This clonotype was found many times. V is TRBV9 and J is TRBJ1-2; possible D gene TRBD1, 5 bases. Germline assignment: CDR1 SGDLS and CDR2 YYNGEE. The CDR3 spans 13 residues. Trimming shortened V by 2 bases and J by 7 bases, and 12 bases separated the two germline ends. The CDR3 region is CASSVGLFGGYTF. Here the CDR3 DNA reads TGTGCCAGCAGCGTGGGGCTGTTTGGTGGCTACACCTTC.